The clone carrying this T cell receptor beta chain appeared a single time. Its specificity is unknown. These data come from a study of T cells after yellow fever vaccination. Via MiXCR, TCRdb re-called the 5' RACE reads, giving one row per CDR3 protein. The sample lists approximately 260,000 distinct CDR3 sequences; around 4.9% were seen once. Regarding the study as a whole: Clonotypes appearing in both CD4 and CD8 compartments existed, and their share was small.

Trimming stripped 3 bases from V and 6 bases from J, with 18 bases between. Germline V CDR1 and CDR2: KGHSH, LQKENI. This CDR3 contains 16 residues. The specimen comprised CD4+ T cells sorted from PBMCs, sampled on the day of the yellow fever booster vaccination. The clonotype originates from a young man who received the YFV17D yellow fever vaccine. The rearrangement joins TRBV18 to TRBJ2-1; a possible D gene is TRBD1 (5 bases). DNA of the CDR3: TGTGCCAGCTCACCCCTTGGAAGGGGCGGCTCCAATGAGCAGTTCTTC. Translation: CASSPLGRGGSNEQFF.